Below, one TCR beta chain is given with its context. At one boundary the junction diverges from the germline segment, which might be a read error. Some clones are missing from TCRdb's copy, which holds only in-frame ones; the method was immunoSEQ multiplex PCR. The table shows some 2.4 million clones, with over 85% occurring only once. This record comes from a study of shared clonotypes between healthy human individuals. CDR1 and CDR2 (germline): SQVTM, ANQGSEA. The CDR3 is 10 residues long. The genes are TRBV29-1 and TRBJ1-4; no clear D. The sequenced sample consisted of naive CD4+ T cells from PBMCs. Subset of the sample: CD45RA+ positively selected. This receptor was obtained from a man aged 18 to 29 in good health. Some clones in this sample may be carry-over from other donors' samples. The DNA for the CDR3 is TGCAGCGTTGACGAGGGCACAGTAAATTTT. Translation gives CSVDEGTVNF.